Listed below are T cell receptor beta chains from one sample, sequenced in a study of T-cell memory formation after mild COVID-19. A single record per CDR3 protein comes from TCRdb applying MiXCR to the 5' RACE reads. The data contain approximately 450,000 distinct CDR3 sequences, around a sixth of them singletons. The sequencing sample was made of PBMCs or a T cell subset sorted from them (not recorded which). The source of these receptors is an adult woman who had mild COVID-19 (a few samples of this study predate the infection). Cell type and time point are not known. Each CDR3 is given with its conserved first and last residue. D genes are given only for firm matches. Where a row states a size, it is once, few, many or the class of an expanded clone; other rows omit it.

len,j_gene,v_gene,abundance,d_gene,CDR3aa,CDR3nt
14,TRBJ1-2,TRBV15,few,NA,CATGGASLSEGYTF,TGTGCCACCGGGGGGGCGTCCTTGTCAGAAGGCTACACCTTC
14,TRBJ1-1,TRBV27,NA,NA,CASSPQGPSTEAFF,TGTGCCAGCAGTCCTCAGGGGCCGAGCACTGAAGCTTTCTTT
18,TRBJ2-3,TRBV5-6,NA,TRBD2,CASSLATSGSSGTDTQYF,TGTGCCAGCAGCTTGGCGACTAGCGGGAGTTCCGGCACAGATACGCAGTATTTT
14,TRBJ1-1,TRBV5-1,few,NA,CASSLAPGNTEAFF,TGCGCCAGCAGCTTGGCACCCGGGAACACTGAAGCTTTCTTT
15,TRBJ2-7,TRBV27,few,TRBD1,CASRGWTGDIYEQYF,TGTGCCAGCAGAGGATGGACAGGGGATATCTACGAGCAGTACTTC
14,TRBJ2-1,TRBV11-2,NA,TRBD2,CASSSPPGGNEQFF,TGTGCCAGCAGCTCTCCGCCGGGGGGCAATGAGCAGTTCTTC
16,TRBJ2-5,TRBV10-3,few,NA,CAISESGRLPGETQYF,TGTGCCATCAGTGAGTCGGGACGGTTGCCGGGGGAGACCCAGTACTTC
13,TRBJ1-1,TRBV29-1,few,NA,CSVRRNRDTEAFF,TGCAGCGTTCGAAGGAACAGGGACACTGAAGCTTTCTTT
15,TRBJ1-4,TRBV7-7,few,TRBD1,CASSSGQGIGEKLFF,TGTGCTAGCAGCTCCGGACAGGGGATAGGTGAAAAACTGTTTTTT
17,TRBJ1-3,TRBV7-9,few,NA,CASSLAWSQGNGNTIYF,TGTGCCAGCAGCTTAGCATGGAGTCAGGGGAATGGAAACACCATATATTTT
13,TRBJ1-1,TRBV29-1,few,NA,CSVEGAENTEAFF,TGCAGCGTTGAGGGGGCGGAAAACACTGAAGCTTTCTTT
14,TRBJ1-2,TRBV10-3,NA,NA,CAISESLGGYGYTF,TGTGCCATCAGTGAGTCACTGGGTGGCTATGGCTACACCTTC
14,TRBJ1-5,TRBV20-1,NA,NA,CSARQGQHNQPQHF,TGCAGTGCCCGCCAAGGACAGCACAATCAGCCCCAGCATTTT
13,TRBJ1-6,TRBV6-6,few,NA,CASSYFSGSPLHF,TGTGCCAGCAGTTACTTTTCGGGTTCACCCCTCCACTTT
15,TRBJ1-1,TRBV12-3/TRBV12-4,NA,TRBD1,CASSYRTGGGTEAFF,TGTGCCAGCAGTTACCGGACAGGGGGCGGCACTGAAGCTTTCTTT
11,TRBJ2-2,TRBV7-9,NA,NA,CATLGSGELFF,TGTGCCACCCTCGGGTCCGGGGAGCTGTTTTTT
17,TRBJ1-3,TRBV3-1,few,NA,CASSQDVSADSGNTIYF,TGTGCCAGCAGCCAAGATGTTTCGGCAGACTCTGGAAACACCATATATTTT
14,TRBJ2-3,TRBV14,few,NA,CASSQDGGTDTQYF,TGTGCCAGCAGCCAAGATGGTGGAACAGATACGCAGTATTTT
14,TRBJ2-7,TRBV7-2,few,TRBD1,CASSYRDSMGEQYF,TGTGCCAGCAGCTACCGGGACAGCATGGGAGAGCAGTACTTC
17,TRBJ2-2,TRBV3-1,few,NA,CASSQDRALGNTGELFF,TGTGCCAGCAGCCAAGACAGGGCATTGGGGAACACCGGGGAGCTGTTTTTT
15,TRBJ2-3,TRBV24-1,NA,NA,CATSDSSTRTDTQYF,TGTGCCACCAGTGATTCTAGTACACGCACAGATACGCAGTATTTT
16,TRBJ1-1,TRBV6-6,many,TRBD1,CASSPPDRGGNTEAFF,TGTGCCAGCAGTCCCCCGGACAGGGGGGGGAACACTGAAGCTTTCTTT
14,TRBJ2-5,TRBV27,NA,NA,CASRVTWGQETQYF,TGTGCCAGCAGAGTGACATGGGGCCAAGAGACCCAGTACTTC
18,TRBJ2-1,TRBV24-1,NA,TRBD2,CATSDSMTSGLQEDEQFF,TGTGCCACCAGTGATTCGATGACTAGCGGCCTACAGGAGGATGAGCAGTTCTTC
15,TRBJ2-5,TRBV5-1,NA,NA,CASSLAGSLGETQYF,TGCGCCAGCAGCTTGGCTGGGTCATTGGGGGAGACCCAGTACTTC
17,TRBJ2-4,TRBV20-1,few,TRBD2,CSARGWDYVEAKNIQYF,TGCAGTGCTAGAGGTTGGGACTATGTGGAAGCCAAAAACATTCAGTACTTC
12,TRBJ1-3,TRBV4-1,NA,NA,CASSQQSNTIYF,TGCGCCAGCAGCCAGCAGTCGAACACCATATATTTT
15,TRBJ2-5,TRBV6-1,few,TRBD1,CASSEVRTGGETQYF,TGTGCCAGCAGTGAAGTTAGGACAGGGGGTGAGACCCAGTACTTC
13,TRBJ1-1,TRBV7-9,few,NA,CASNPAGDTEAFF,TGTGCCAGCAACCCGGCAGGGGATACAGAAGCTTTCTTT
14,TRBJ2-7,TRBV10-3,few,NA,CAISESLNYYEQYF,TGTGCCATCAGTGAGTCGTTGAACTACTACGAGCAGTACTTC
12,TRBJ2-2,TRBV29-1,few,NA,CSVAPNTGELFF,TGCAGCGTTGCCCCGAACACCGGGGAGCTGTTTTTT
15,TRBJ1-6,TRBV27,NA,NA,CASSSQGFGNSPLHF,TGTGCCAGCAGTTCCCAGGGGTTTGGGAATTCACCCCTCCACTTT
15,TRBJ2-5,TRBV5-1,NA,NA,CASSLDSALVETQYF,TGCGCCAGCAGCCTCGACAGCGCACTAGTAGAGACCCAGTACTTC
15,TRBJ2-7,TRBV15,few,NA,CATSRDGQLGYEQYF,TGTGCCACCAGCAGAGATGGCCAACTTGGATACGAGCAGTACTTC
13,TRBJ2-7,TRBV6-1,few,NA,CASSRDTYYEQYF,TGTGCCAGCAGCCGGGACACATACTACGAGCAGTACTTC
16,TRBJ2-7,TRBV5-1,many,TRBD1,CASSLTGTGDSYEQYF,TGCGCCAGCAGCTTGACCGGGACAGGAGACTCCTACGAGCAGTACTTC
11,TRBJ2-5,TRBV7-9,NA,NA,CASSARETQYF,TGTGCCAGCAGCGCCAGGGAGACCCAGTACTTC
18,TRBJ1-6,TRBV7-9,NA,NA,CASSPTGVRRSDNSPLHF,TGTGCCAGCAGCCCCACCGGGGTACGGCGGTCAGATAATTCACCCCTCCACTTT
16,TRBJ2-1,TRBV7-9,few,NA,CASSNPGRPRYNEQFF,TGTGCCAGCAGCAACCCTGGCAGACCGAGATACAATGAGCAGTTCTTC
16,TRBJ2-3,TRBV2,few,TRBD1,CAARAGGADPTDTQYF,TGTGCCGCCCGGGCAGGGGGAGCAGACCCCACAGATACGCAGTATTTT
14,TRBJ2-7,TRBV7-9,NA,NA,CASSSAETSYEQYF,TGTGCCAGCAGCTCCGCAGAAACCTCCTACGAGCAGTACTTC
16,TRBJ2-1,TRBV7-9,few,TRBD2,CASSLRGTVSYNEQFF,TGTGCCAGCAGCTTGCGGGGGACTGTCTCCTACAATGAGCAGTTCTTC
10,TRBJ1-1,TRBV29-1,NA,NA,CSVGSLEAFF,TGCAGCGTTGGCTCCCTTGAAGCTTTCTTT
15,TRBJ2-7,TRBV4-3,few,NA,CASSQEAGPSYEQYF,TGCGCCAGCAGCCAAGAAGCGGGCCCCTCCTACGAGCAGTACTTC
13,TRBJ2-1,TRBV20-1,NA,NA,CSARDGGWHEQFF,TGCAGTGCTAGAGACGGGGGTTGGCATGAGCAGTTCTTC
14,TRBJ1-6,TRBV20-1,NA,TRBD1,CSAQAGGTDSPLHF,TGCAGTGCTCAAGCAGGGGGCACGGATTCACCCCTCCACTTT
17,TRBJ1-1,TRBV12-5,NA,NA,CASGLGPVGAVSTEAFF,TGTGCTAGTGGTCTAGGCCCTGTGGGGGCCGTGAGCACTGAAGCTTTCTTT
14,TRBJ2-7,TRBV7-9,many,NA,CASSLVGGHYEQYF,TGTGCCAGCAGCTTAGTTGGGGGCCACTACGAGCAGTACTTC
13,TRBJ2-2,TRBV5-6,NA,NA,CASSVTPAGELFF,TGTGCCAGCAGCGTAACGCCGGCCGGGGAGCTGTTTTTT
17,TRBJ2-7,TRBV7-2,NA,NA,CASSPDPGLAPVYEQYF,TGTGCCAGCAGCCCCGATCCGGGGCTAGCGCCGGTCTACGAGCAGTACTTC
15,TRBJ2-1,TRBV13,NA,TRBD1,CASSPLGTGYNEQFF,TGTGCCAGCAGCCCTTTGGGGACAGGGTACAATGAGCAGTTCTTC
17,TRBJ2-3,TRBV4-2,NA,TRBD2,CASSQDPTGGNPDTQYF,TGTGCCAGCAGCCAAGATCCGACGGGGGGGAACCCAGATACGCAGTATTTT
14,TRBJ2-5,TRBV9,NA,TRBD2,CASSASTSLETQYF,TGTGCCAGCAGCGCCTCGACTAGCTTGGAGACCCAGTACTTC
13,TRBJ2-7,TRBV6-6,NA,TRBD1,CASSYGTVYEQYF,TGTGCCAGCAGTTACGGGACAGTCTACGAGCAGTACTTC
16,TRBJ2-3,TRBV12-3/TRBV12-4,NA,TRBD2,CASSRWDGGGTDTQYF,TGTGCCAGCAGTAGATGGGACGGGGGGGGCACAGATACGCAGTATTTT